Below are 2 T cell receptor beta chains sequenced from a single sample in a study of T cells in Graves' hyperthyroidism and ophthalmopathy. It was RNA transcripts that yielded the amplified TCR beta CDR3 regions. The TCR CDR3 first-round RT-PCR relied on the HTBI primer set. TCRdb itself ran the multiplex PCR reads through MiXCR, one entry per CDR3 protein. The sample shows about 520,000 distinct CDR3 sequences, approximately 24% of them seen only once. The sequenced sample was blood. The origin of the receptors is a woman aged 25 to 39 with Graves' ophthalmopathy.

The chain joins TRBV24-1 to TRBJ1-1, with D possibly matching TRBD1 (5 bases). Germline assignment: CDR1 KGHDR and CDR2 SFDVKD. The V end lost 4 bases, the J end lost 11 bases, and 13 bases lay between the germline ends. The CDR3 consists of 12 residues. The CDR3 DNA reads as TGTGCCACCAGTGACCGGGGGAACGAGGCTTTCTTT. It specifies CATSDRGNEAFF.

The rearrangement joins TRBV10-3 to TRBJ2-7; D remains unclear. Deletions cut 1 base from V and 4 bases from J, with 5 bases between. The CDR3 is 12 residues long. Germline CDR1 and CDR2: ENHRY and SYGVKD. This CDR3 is CAISEWQYEQYF. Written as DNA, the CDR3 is TGTGCCATCAGTGAGTGGCAGTACGAGCAGTACTTC.